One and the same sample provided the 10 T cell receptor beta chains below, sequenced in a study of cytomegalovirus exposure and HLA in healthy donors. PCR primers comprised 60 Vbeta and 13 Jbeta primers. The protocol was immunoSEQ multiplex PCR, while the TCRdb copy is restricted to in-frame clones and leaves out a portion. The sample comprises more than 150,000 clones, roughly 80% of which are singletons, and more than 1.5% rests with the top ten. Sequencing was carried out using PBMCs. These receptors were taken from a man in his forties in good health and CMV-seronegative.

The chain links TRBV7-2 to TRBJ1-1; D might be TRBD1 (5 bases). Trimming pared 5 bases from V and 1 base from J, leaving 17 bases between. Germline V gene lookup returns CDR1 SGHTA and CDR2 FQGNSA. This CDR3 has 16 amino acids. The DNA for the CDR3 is TGTGCCAGCAGCCCGGACGGGGGGACGAGGAACACTGAAGCTTTCTTT. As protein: CASSPDGGTRNTEAFF.

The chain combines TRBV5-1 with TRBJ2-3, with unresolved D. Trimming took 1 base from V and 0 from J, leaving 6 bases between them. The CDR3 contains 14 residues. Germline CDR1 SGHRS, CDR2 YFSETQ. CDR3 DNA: TGCGCCAGCAGCTTGCAGACTAGCACAGATACGCAGTATTTT. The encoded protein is CASSLQTSTDTQYF.

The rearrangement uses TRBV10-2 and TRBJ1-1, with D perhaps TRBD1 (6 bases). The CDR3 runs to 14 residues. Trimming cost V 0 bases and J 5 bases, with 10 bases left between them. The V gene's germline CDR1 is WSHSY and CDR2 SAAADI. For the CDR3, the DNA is TGCGCCAGCAGTGAGTCGGGCAGGGGAACTGAAGCTTTCTTT. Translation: CASSESGRGTEAFF.

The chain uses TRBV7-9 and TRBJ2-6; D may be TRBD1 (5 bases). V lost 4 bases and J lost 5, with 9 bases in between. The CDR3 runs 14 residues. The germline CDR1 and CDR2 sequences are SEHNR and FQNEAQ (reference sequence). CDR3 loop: CASSSSGRANVLTF. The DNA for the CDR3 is TGTGCCAGCAGCTCATCAGGGAGGGCCAACGTCCTGACTTTC.

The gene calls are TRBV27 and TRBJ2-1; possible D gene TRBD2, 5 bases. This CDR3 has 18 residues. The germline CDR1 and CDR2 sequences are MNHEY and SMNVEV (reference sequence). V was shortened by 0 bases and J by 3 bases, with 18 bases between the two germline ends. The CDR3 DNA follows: TGTGCCAGCAGTTTATCGACGGGAACGCGGCCGAACTACAATGAGCAGTTCTTC. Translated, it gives CASSLSTGTRPNYNEQFF.

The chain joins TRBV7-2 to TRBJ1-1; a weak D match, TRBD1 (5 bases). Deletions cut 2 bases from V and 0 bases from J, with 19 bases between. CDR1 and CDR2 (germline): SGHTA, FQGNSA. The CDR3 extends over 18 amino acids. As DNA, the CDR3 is TGTGCCAGCAGCTTACGTCCAGGGCAGGGAATAATGAACACTGAAGCTTTCTTT. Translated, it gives CASSLRPGQGIMNTEAFF. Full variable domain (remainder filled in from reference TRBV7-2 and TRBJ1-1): GAGVSQSPSNKVTEKGKDVELRCDPISGHTALYWYRQSLGQGLEFLIYFQGNSAPDKSGLPSDRFSAERTGGSVSTLTIQRTQQEDSAVYLCASSLRPGQGIMNTEAFFGQGTRLTVV.

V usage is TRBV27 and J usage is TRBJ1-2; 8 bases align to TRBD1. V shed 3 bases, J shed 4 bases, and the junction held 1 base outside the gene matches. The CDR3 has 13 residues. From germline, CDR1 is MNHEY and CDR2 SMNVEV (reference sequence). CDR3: CASSFGTGYGYTF. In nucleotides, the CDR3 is TGTGCCAGCAGTTTCGGGACAGGCTATGGCTACACCTTC.

CDR3: CASSPYYRRAYNEQFF. The CDR3 coding sequence is TGTGCCAGCAGCCCTTATTATCGCCGGGCCTACAATGAGCAGTTCTTC. The V call is TRBV7-9, the J call TRBJ2-1, with D uncertain. Germline V CDR1 and CDR2: SEHNR, FQNEAQ (reference sequence). This CDR3 spans 16 amino acids. The V gene lost 5 bases and the J gene lost 2 bases, with 16 bases spanning the gap.

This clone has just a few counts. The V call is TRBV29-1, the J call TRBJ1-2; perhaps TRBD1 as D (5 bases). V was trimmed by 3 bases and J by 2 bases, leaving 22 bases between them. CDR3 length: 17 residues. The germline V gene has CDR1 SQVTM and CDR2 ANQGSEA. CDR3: CSVDRFRPGQVNYGYTF. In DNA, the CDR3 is TGCAGCGTTGATAGGTTCCGGCCAGGGCAAGTGAACTATGGCTACACCTTC.

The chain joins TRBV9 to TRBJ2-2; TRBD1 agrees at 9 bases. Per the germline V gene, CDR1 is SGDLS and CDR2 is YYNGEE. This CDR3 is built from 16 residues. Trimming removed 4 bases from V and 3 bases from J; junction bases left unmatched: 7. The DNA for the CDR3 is TGTGCCAGCAGCAAAAGACAGGGGGGTTACACCGGGGAGCTGTTTTTT. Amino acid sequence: CASSKRQGGYTGELFF.